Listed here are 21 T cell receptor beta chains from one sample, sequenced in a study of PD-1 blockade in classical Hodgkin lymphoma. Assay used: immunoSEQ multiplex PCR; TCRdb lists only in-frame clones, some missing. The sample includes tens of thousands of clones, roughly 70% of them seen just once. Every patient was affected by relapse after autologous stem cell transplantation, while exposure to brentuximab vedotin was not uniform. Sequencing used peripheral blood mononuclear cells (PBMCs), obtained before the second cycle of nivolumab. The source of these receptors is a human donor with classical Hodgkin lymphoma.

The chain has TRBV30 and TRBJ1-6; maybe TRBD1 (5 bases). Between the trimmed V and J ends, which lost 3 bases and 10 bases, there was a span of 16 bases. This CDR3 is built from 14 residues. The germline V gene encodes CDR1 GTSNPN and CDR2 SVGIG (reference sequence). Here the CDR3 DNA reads TGTGCCTGGAGGCGGGGAGGCAGGGAATCACCCCTCCACTTT. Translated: CAWRRGGRESPLHF.

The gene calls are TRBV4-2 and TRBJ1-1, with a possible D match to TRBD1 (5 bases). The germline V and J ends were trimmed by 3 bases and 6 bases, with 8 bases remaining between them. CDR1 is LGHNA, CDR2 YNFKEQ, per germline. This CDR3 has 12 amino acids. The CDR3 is CASSHWGAEAFF. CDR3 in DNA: TGTGCCAGCAGCCATTGGGGGGCTGAAGCTTTCTTT.

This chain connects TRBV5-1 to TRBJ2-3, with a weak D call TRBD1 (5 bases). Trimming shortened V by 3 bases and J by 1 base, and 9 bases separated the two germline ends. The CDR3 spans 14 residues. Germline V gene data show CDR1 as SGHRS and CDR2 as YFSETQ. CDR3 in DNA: TGCGCCAGCAGCTCTGACAGCCGCACAGATACGCAGTATTTT. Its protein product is CASSSDSRTDTQYF.

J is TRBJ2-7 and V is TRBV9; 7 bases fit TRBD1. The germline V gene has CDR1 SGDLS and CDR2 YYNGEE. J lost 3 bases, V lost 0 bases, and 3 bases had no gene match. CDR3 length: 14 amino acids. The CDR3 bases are TGTGCCAGCAGCGTAGAGGACAGGAGCTACGAGCAGTACTTC. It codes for CASSVEDRSYEQYF.

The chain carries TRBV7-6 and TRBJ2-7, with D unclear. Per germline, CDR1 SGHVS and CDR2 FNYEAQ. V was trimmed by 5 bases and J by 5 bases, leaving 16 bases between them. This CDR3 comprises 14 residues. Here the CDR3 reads CASSPGVSVDEQYF. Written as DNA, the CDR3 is TGTGCCAGCAGCCCCGGTGTCAGCGTCGACGAGCAGTACTTC.

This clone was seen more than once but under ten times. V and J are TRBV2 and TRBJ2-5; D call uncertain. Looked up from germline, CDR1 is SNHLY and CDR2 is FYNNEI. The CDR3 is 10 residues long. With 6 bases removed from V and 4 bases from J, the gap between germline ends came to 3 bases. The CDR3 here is CASRVETQYF. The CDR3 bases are TGTGCCAGCAGGGTAGAGACCCAGTACTTC.

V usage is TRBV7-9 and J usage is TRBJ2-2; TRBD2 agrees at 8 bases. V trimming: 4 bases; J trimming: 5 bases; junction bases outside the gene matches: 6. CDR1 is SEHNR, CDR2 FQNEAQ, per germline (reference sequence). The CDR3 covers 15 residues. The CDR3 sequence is CASSSPSGFTGELFF. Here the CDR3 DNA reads TGTGCCAGCAGCTCCCCTAGCGGGTTTACCGGGGAGCTGTTTTTT.

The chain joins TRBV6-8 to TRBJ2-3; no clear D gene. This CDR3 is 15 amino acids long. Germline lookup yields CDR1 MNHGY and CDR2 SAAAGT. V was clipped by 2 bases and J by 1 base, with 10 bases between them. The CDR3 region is CASSYGKSRTDTQYF. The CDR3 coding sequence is TGTGCCAGCAGTTACGGGAAGTCCCGCACAGATACGCAGTATTTT.

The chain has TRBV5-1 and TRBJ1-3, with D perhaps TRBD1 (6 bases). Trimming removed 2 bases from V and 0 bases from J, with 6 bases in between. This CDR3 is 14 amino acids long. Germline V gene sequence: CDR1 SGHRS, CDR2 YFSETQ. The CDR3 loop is CASSLQGSGNTIYF. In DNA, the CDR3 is TGCGCCAGCAGCTTACAGGGCTCTGGAAACACCATATATTTT.

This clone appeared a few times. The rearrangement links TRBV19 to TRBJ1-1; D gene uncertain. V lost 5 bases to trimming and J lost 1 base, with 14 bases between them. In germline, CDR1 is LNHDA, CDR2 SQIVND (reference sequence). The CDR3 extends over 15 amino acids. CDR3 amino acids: CASSLGRTSNTEAFF. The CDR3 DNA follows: TGTGCCAGTAGTCTGGGCCGGACGTCGAACACTGAAGCTTTCTTT.

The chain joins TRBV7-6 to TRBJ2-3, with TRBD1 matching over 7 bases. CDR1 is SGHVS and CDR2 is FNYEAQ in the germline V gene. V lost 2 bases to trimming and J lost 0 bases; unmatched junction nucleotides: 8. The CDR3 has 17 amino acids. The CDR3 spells CASSLNLGTASTDTQYF. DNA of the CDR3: TGTGCCAGCAGCTTAAATTTGGGGACAGCTAGCACAGATACGCAGTATTTT. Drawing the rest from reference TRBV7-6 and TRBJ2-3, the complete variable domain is GAGVSQSPRYKVTKRGQDVALRCDPISGHVSLYWYRQALGQGPEFLTYFNYEAQQDKSGLPNDRFSAERPEGSISTLTIQRTEQRDSAMYRCASSLNLGTASTDTQYFGPGTRLTVL.

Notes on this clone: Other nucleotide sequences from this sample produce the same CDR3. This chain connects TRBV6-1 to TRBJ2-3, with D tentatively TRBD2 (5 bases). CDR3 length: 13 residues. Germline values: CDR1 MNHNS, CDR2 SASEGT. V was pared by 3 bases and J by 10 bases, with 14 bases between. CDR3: CASSENPAGAQYF. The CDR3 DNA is TGTGCCAGCAGTGAGAACCCGGCCGGGGCGCAGTATTTT.

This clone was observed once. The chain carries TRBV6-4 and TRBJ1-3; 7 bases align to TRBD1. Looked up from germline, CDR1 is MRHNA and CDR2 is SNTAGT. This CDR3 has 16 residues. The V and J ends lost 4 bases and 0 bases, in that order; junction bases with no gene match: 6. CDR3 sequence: CASSGGQFPSGNTIYF. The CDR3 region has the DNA TGTGCCAGCAGTGGGGGACAGTTTCCCTCTGGAAACACCATATATTTT.

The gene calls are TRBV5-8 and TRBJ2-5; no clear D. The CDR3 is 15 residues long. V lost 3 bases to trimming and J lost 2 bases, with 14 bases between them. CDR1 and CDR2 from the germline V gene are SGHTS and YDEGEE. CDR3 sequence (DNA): TGTGCCAGCAGCTCTGGCTCAGGAGTACAAGAGACCCAGTACTTC. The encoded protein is CASSSGSGVQETQYF.

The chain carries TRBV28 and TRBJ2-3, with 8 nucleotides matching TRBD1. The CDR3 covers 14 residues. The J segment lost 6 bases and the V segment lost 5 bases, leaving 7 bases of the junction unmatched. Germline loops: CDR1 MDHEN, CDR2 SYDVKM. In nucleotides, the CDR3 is TGTGCCAGCAGTCCAGGGGGCGCGCGGGATACGCAGTATTTT. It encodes CASSPGGARDTQYF.

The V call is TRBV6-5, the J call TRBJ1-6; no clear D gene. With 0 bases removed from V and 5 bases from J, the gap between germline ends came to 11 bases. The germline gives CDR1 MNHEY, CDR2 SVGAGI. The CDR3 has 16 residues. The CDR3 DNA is TGTGCCAGCAGTTACTCGAGCGCCAATAATAATTCACCCCTCCACTTT. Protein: CASSYSSANNNSPLHF.

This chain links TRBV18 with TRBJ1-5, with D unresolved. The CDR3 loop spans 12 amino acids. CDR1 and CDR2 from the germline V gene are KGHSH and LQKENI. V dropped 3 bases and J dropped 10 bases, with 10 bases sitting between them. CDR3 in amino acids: CASSPEEGPQHF. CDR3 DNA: TGTGCCAGCTCACCGGAAGAAGGCCCCCAGCATTTT.

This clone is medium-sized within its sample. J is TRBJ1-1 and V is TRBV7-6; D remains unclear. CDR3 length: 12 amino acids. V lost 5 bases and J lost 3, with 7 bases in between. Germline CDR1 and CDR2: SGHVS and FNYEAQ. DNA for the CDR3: TGTGCCAGCAGCCCCCTCGACACTGAAGCTTTCTTT. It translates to CASSPLDTEAFF.

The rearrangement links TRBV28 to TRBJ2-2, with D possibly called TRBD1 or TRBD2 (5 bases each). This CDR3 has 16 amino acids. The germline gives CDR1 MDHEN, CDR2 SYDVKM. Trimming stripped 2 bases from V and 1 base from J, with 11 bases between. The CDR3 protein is CASSLKGPLNTGELFF. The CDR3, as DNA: TGTGCCAGCAGTTTAAAGGGACCGTTGAACACCGGGGAGCTGTTTTTT.

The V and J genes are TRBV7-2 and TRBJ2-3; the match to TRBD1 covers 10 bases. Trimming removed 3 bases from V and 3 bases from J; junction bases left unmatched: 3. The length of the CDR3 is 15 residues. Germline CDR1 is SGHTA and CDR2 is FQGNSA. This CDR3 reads CASSLWGQGTDTQYF. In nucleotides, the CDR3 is TGTGCCAGCAGCTTGTGGGGACAGGGGACAGATACGCAGTATTTT.

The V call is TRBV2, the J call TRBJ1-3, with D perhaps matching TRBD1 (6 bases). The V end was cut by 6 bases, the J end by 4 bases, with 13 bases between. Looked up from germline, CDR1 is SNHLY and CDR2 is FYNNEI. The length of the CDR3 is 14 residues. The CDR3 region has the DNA TGTGCCAGCAGCCCGGGACACAGAGGAAACACCATATATTTT. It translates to CASSPGHRGNTIYF.